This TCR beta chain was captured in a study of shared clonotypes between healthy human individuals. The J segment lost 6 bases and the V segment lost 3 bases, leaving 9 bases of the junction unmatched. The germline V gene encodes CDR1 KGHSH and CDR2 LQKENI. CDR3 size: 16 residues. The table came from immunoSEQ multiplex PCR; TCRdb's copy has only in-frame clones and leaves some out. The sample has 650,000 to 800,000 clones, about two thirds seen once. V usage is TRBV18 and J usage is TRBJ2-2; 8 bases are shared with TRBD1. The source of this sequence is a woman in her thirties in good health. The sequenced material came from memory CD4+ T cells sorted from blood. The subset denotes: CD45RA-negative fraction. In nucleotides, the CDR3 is TGTGCCAGCTCACCGCGGCAGGGGGCGGATCCCGGGGAGCTGTTTTTT. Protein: CASSPRQGADPGELFF.